This T cell receptor beta chain was identified in a study of CD8 T cells in Susac syndrome. Random hexamers primed reverse transcription of 0.5 to 1 ug RNA. TCRdb re-analysed the immunoSEQ multiplex PCR reads in MiXCR, keeping a single row per CDR3 protein. This sample carries 150,000 to 200,000 distinct CDR3 sequences, around 95% of them seen once, and the ten largest clones take approximately 0.089%. Germline CDR1 KGHSH, CDR2 LQKENI. The CDR3 contains 15 residues. Between the trimmed V and J ends, which lost 3 bases and 6 bases, there was a span of 18 bases. Material for sequencing was CD4+ T cells from PBMCs. The clonotype comes from a human donor with Susac syndrome. This chain connects TRBV18 to TRBJ2-7; weak D call: TRBD1 (5 bases). CDR3 sequence: CASSPGQGYNSEQYF. CDR3 bases: TGTGCCAGCTCACCTGGGCAGGGCTACAACAGCGAGCAGTACTTC.